A single count supports the clone carrying this T cell receptor beta chain. The protocol was immunoSEQ multiplex PCR, while the TCRdb copy is restricted to in-frame clones and leaves out a portion. Altogether some 200,000 clones are present, around 83% being singletons, with the ten largest covering about 6.5%. The record originates from a study of blood T cell repertoires in COVID-19. About the research overall: There were acute and convalescent COVID-19 samples, and they came from the United States, Italy and Spain.

From germline, CDR1 is MNHNS and CDR2 SASEGT. The CDR3 extends over 15 amino acids. Losses at the gene ends were 1 base for V and 2 bases for J; bases not matched to a gene: 4. The source material was peripheral blood. The chain recombines TRBV6-1 with TRBJ2-7; 8 bases are shared with TRBD2. The receptor comes from a woman aged 40 to 50 with acute or convalescent COVID-19. Here the CDR3 DNA reads TGTGCCAGCAGTGAAGGGTCGGGAGGGCCCTACGAGCAGTACTTC. It codes for CASSEGSGGPYEQYF.